Listed below are T cell receptor beta chains from one sample, sequenced in a study of early T cells in non-severe SARS-CoV-2 infection. A single record per CDR3 protein comes from TCRdb applying MiXCR to the 5' RACE reads. The repertoire holds fewer than 80,000 distinct CDR3 sequences, with 4.6% as singletons. Sequencing was performed on whole blood, taken at baseline. The receptors come from an adult who was a healthcare worker with PCR-confirmed SARS-CoV-2 infection or an uninfected control (not recorded which). The donor label of this sample is uncertain. Both conserved end residues are part of each CDR3. The D gene is left open where the match is weak. A clone size is listed for some rows: how often the clone was seen (once, few, many), or a class if it is expanded.

j_call: TRBJ1-1
v_call: TRBV20-1
clone_size: few
d_call: NA
cdr3_nt: TGCAGTGCCCTGGTGGGGGGTACTCACACTGAAGCTTTCTTT
cdr3_aa: CSALVGGTHTEAFF

j_call: TRBJ2-3
v_call: TRBV10-1
clone_size: NA
d_call: TRBD2
cdr3_nt: TGCGCCAGCAAGAAGCGGGGGGCCCCTGCTAGCACAGATACGCAGTATTTT
cdr3_aa: CASKKRGAPASTDTQYF

j_call: TRBJ2-2
v_call: TRBV7-3
clone_size: few
d_call: NA
cdr3_nt: TGTGCCAGCAGCTTAAGGGGGACCGGGGAGCTGTTTTTT
cdr3_aa: CASSLRGTGELFF

j_call: TRBJ2-1
v_call: TRBV11-2
clone_size: few
d_call: TRBD1
cdr3_nt: TGTGCCAGCAGCCCCGGGACAGGGGGTGGCAATGAGCAGTTCTTC
cdr3_aa: CASSPGTGGGNEQFF

j_call: TRBJ1-2
v_call: TRBV7-2
clone_size: many
d_call: NA
cdr3_nt: TGTGCCAGCAGCTCCCGGACAGAGTATGGCTACACCTTC
cdr3_aa: CASSSRTEYGYTF

j_call: TRBJ1-3
v_call: TRBV3-1
clone_size: few
d_call: TRBD1
cdr3_nt: TGTGCCAGCACCCGACAGGGATCTGGAAACACCATATATTTT
cdr3_aa: CASTRQGSGNTIYF

j_call: TRBJ2-6
v_call: TRBV6-6
clone_size: many
d_call: TRBD1
cdr3_nt: TGTGCCAGCAGTACGGACAGGGGCTTTACTGGGGCCAACGTCCTGACTTTC
cdr3_aa: CASSTDRGFTGANVLTF

j_call: TRBJ1-1
v_call: TRBV6-2/TRBV6-3
clone_size: few
d_call: NA
cdr3_nt: TGTGCCAGCAGAGGACTGGGGAACACTGAAGCTTTCTTT
cdr3_aa: CASRGLGNTEAFF

j_call: TRBJ1-6
v_call: TRBV6-1
clone_size: NA
d_call: NA
cdr3_nt: TGTGCCAGCAGTTTCGGGTCCTCCGGTAATTCACCCCTCCACTTT
cdr3_aa: CASSFGSSGNSPLHF

j_call: TRBJ2-7
v_call: TRBV28
clone_size: few
d_call: NA
cdr3_nt: TGTGCCAGCAGCACCCGGTGGGAGCAGTACTTC
cdr3_aa: CASSTRWEQYF

j_call: TRBJ1-4
v_call: TRBV19
clone_size: many
d_call: TRBD1
cdr3_nt: TGTGCCAGTAGCCGGGACAGCGCAACTAATGAAAAACTGTTTTTT
cdr3_aa: CASSRDSATNEKLFF

j_call: TRBJ1-2
v_call: TRBV12-3/TRBV12-4
clone_size: many
d_call: NA
cdr3_nt: TGTGCCAGCAGTTTCGGCTCGGCGGGCACCTTC
cdr3_aa: CASSFGSAGTF

j_call: TRBJ1-5
v_call: TRBV12-3/TRBV12-4
clone_size: many
d_call: NA
cdr3_nt: TGTGCCAGCAGTTGGGAGATCACGGGACCACAGGCCAATCAGCCCCAGCATTTT
cdr3_aa: CASSWEITGPQANQPQHF

j_call: TRBJ2-5
v_call: TRBV6-6
clone_size: NA
d_call: NA
cdr3_nt: TGTGCCAGCGGGGGGGCCCGGGAGACCCAGTACTTC
cdr3_aa: CASGGARETQYF

j_call: TRBJ1-1
v_call: TRBV10-3
clone_size: few
d_call: TRBD1
cdr3_nt: TGTGCCATCAGTGCGGGACAGGGGGCAACTGAAGCTTTCTTT
cdr3_aa: CAISAGQGATEAFF

j_call: TRBJ1-2
v_call: TRBV6-1
clone_size: NA
d_call: NA
cdr3_nt: TGTGCCAGCAGTCAATACGGGGGCTTCACCTTC
cdr3_aa: CASSQYGGFTF

j_call: TRBJ2-1
v_call: TRBV6-6
clone_size: many
d_call: NA
cdr3_nt: TGTGCCAGCAGTTGGATACAGTACAATGAGCAGTTCTTC
cdr3_aa: CASSWIQYNEQFF

j_call: TRBJ1-6
v_call: TRBV6-5
clone_size: many
d_call: TRBD1
cdr3_nt: TGTGCCAGCAGCATCGACAGGGGTGTCAATTCACCCCTCCACTTT
cdr3_aa: CASSIDRGVNSPLHF

j_call: TRBJ2-7
v_call: TRBV9
clone_size: NA
d_call: NA
cdr3_nt: TGTGCCAGCAGCGTAGCTACAGGAATCCGGGACGGGAGCTCCTACGAGCAGTACTTC
cdr3_aa: CASSVATGIRDGSSYEQYF

j_call: TRBJ1-5
v_call: TRBV6-5
clone_size: NA
d_call: TRBD1
cdr3_nt: TGTGCCAGCAGTTGGACAGGGGAGAGCAATCAGCCCCAGCATTTT
cdr3_aa: CASSWTGESNQPQHF

j_call: TRBJ2-1
v_call: TRBV6-1
clone_size: many
d_call: TRBD2
cdr3_nt: TGTGCCAGCAGTGTTAGCGGGGGGTCCTACAATGAGCAGTTCTTC
cdr3_aa: CASSVSGGSYNEQFF

j_call: TRBJ2-1
v_call: TRBV28
clone_size: many
d_call: NA
cdr3_nt: TGTGCCAGCAGTTTCGGTTCTAATGAGCAGTTCTTC
cdr3_aa: CASSFGSNEQFF

j_call: TRBJ2-3
v_call: TRBV28
clone_size: many
d_call: NA
cdr3_nt: TGTGCCAGCAGTTTGTGGAGGAGCACAGATACGCAGTATTTT
cdr3_aa: CASSLWRSTDTQYF

j_call: TRBJ2-3
v_call: TRBV5-6
clone_size: NA
d_call: TRBD2
cdr3_nt: TGTGCCAGCAGCTTACTGTTTGGCGGGGGGGCGGCAGATACGCAGTATTTT
cdr3_aa: CASSLLFGGGAADTQYF

j_call: TRBJ2-1
v_call: TRBV29-1
clone_size: many
d_call: NA
cdr3_nt: TGCAGCGTTGTTGGGTCCTATGAGCAGTTCTTC
cdr3_aa: CSVVGSYEQFF

j_call: TRBJ2-1
v_call: TRBV13
clone_size: many
d_call: NA
cdr3_nt: TGTGCCAGCAGCTTAGCAGGTAGCGACTCAACCTCTTTCTACAATGAGCAGTTCTTC
cdr3_aa: CASSLAGSDSTSFYNEQFF

j_call: TRBJ1-5
v_call: TRBV5-1
clone_size: many
d_call: NA
cdr3_nt: TGCGCCAGCAGCTTGGAGCCAGGGTGGGATCAGCCCCAGCATTTT
cdr3_aa: CASSLEPGWDQPQHF

j_call: TRBJ1-5
v_call: TRBV19
clone_size: few
d_call: NA
cdr3_nt: TGTGCCAGTAGGGGGATAATAAATCAGCCCCAGCATTTT
cdr3_aa: CASRGIINQPQHF

j_call: TRBJ1-1
v_call: TRBV29-1
clone_size: many
d_call: NA
cdr3_nt: TGCAGCGTTGCGAGGGACACTGAAGCTTTCTTT
cdr3_aa: CSVARDTEAFF